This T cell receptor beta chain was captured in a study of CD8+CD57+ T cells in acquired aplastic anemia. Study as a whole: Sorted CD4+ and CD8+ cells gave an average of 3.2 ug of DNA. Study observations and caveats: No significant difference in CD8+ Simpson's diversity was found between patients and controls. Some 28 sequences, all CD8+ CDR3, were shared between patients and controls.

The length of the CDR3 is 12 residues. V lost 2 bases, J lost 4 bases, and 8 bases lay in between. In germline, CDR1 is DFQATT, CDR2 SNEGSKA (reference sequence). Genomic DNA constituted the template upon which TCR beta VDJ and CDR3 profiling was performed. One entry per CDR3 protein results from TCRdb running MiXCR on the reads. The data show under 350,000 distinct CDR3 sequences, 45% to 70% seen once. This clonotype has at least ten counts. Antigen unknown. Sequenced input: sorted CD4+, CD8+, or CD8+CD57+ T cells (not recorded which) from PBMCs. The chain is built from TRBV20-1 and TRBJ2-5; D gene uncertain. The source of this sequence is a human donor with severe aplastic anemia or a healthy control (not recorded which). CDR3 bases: TGCAGTGCTAGACGCGGCCGAGAGACCCAGTACTTC. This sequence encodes CSARRGRETQYF.